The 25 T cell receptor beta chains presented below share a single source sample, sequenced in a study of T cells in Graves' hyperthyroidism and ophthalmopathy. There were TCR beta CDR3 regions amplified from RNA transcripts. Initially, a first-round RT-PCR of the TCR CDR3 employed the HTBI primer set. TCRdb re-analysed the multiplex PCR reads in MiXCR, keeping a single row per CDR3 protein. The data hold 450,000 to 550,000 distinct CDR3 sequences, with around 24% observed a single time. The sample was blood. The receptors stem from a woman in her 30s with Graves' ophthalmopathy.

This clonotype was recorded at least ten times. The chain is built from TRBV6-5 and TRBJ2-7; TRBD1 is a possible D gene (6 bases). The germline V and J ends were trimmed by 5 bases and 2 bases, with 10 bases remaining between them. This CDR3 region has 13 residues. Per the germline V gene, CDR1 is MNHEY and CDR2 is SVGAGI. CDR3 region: CASSTQGTYEQYF. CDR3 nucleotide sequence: TGTGCCAGCAGTACCCAGGGGACCTACGAGCAGTACTTC.

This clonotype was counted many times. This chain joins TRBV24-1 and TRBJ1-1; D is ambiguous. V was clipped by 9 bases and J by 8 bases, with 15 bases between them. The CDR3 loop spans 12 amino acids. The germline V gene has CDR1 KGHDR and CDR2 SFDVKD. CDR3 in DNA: TGTGCCACCGGGCTGCTTACTAGAGAAGCTTTCTTT. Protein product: CATGLLTREAFF.

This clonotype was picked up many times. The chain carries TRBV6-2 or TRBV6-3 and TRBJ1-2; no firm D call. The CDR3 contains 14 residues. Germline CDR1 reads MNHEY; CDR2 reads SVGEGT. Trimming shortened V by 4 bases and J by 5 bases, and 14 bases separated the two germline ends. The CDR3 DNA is TGTGCCAGCAGTTCGCCAAGGGTCGGGTATGGCTACACCTTC. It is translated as CASSSPRVGYGYTF.

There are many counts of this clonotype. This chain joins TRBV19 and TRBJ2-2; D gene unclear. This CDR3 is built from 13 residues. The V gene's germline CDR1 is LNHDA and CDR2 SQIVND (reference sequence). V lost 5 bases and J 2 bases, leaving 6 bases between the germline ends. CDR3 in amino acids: CASSQINTGELFF. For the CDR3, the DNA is TGTGCCAGTAGTCAGATAAACACCGGGGAGCTGTTTTTT.

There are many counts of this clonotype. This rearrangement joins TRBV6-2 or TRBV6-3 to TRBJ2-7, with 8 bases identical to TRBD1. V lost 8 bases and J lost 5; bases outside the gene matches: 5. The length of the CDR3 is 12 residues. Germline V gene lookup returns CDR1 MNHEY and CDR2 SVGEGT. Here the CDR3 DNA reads TGTGCCAGCCATGGACAGGGCGACGAGCAGTACTTC. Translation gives CASHGQGDEQYF.

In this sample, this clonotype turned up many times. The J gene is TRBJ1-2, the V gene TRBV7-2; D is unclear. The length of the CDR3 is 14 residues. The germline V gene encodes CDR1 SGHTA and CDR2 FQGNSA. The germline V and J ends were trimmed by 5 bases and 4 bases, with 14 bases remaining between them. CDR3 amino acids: CASSPRPAGYGYTF. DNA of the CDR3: TGTGCCAGCAGCCCTAGACCGGCCGGCTATGGCTACACCTTC.

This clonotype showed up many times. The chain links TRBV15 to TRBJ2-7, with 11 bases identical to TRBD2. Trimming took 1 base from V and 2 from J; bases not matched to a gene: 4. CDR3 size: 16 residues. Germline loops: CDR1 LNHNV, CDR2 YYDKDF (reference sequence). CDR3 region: CATSRARGLAAYEQYF. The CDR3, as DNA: TGTGCCACCAGCAGAGCCCGGGGACTAGCGGCCTACGAGCAGTACTTC.

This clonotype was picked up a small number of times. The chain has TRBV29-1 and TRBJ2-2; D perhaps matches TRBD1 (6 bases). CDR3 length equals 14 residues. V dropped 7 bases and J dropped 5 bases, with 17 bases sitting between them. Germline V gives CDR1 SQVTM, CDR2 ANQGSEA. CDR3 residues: CSGSTGWGTGELFF. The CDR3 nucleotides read TGCAGCGGGAGCACAGGGTGGGGTACCGGGGAGCTGTTTTTT.

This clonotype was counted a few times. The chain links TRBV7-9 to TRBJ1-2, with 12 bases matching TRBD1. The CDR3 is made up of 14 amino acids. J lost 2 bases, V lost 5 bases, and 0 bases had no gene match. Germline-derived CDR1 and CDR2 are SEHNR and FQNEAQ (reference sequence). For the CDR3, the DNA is TGTGCCAGCAGCGGGACAGGGGGCAACTATGGCTACACCTTC. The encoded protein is CASSGTGGNYGYTF.

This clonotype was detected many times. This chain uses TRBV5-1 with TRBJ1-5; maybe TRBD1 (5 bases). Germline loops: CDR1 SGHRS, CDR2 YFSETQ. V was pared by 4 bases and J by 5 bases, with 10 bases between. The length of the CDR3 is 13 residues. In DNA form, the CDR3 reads TGCGCCAGCAGCCTGGACACTGATCAGCCCCAGCATTTT. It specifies CASSLDTDQPQHF.

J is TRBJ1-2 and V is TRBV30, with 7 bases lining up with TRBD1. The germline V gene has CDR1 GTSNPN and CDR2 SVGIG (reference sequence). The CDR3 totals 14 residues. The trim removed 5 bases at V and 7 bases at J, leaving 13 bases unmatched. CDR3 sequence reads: CAWASRGQRGGYTF. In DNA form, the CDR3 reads TGTGCCTGGGCCTCGAGGGGGCAACGGGGTGGCTACACCTTC.

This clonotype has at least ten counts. CDR3: CASRTGTHYGYTF. The DNA for the CDR3 is TGTGCCAGCAGGACCGGGACACACTATGGCTACACCTTC. The chain employs TRBV6-1 and TRBJ1-2; the D gene is possibly TRBD1 (6 bases). Trimming removed 6 bases at V and 3 bases at J, with 11 bases between. Germline values: CDR1 MNHNS, CDR2 SASEGT. This CDR3 has 13 residues.

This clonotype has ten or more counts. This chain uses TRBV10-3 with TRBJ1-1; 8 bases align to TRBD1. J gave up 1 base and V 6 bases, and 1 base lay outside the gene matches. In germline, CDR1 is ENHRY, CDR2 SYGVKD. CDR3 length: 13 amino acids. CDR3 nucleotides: TGTGCCATCAGACAGGGGGAGAACACTGAAGCTTTCTTT. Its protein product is CAIRQGENTEAFF.

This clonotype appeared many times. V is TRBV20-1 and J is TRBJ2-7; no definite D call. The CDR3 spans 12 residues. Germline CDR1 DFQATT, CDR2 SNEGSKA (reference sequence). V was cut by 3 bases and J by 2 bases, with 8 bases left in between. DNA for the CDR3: TGCAGTGCTAGGCATCCTCCCTACGAGCAGTACTTC. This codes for CSARHPPYEQYF.

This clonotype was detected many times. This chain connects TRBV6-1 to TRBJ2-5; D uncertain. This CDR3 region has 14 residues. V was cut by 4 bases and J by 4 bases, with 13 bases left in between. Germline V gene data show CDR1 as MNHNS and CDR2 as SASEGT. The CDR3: CASSVLGVGETQYF. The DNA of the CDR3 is TGTGCCAGCAGTGTCCTTGGGGTCGGAGAGACCCAGTACTTC.

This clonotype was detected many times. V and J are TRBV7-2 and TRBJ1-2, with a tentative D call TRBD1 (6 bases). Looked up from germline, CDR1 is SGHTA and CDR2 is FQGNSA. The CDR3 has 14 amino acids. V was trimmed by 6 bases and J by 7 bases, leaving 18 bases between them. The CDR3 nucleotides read TGTGCCAGCAGTTCCCCTGGGGGCCGGGGTGGCTACACCTTC. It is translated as CASSSPGGRGGYTF.

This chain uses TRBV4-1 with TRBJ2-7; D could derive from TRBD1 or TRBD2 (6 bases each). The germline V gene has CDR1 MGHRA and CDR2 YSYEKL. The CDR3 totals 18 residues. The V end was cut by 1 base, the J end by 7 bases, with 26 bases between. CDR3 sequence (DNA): TGCGCCAGCAGCCAAGGGGGCGTACGGGGGCTCCCTTCTAGAGAGCAGTACTTC. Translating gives CASSQGGVRGLPSREQYF.

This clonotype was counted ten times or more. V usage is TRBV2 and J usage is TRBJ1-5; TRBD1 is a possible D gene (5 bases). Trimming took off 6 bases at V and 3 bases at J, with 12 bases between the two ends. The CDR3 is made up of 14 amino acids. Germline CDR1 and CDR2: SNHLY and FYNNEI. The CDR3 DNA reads TGTGCCAGCAGCTACAGGAGCTTCAATCAGCCCCAGCATTTT. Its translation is CASSYRSFNQPQHF. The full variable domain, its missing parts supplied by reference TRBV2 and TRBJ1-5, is EPEVTQTPSHQVTQMGQEVILRCVPISNHLYFYWYRQILGQKVEFLVSFYNNEISEKSEIFDDQFSVERPDGSNFTLKIRSTKLEDSAMYFCASSYRSFNQPQHFGDGTRLSIL.

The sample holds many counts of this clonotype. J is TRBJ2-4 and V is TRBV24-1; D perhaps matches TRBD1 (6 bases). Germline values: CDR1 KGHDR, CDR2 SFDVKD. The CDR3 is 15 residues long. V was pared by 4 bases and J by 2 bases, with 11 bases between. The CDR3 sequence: CATSDPTGSKNIQYF. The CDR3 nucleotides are TGTGCCACCAGTGACCCTACAGGGTCCAAAAACATTCAGTACTTC.

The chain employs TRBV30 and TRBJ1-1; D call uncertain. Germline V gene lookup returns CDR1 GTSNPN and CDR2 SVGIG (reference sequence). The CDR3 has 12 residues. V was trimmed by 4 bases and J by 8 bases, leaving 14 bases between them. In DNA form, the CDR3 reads TGTGCCTGGACTAGTAAGGTTTCGGAAGCTTTCTTT. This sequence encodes CAWTSKVSEAFF.

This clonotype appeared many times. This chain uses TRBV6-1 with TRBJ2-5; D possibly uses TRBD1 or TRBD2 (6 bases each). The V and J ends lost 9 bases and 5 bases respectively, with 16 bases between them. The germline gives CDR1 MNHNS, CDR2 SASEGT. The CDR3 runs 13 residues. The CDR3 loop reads CASGPHGGETQYF. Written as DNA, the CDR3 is TGTGCCAGTGGACCCCACGGGGGCGAGACCCAGTACTTC.

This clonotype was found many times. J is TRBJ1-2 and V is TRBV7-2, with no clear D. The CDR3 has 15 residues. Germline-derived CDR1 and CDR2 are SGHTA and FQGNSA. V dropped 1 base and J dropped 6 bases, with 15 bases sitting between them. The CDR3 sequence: CASSLVAGVTDGYTF. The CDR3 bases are TGTGCCAGCAGCTTAGTTGCCGGGGTTACGGATGGCTACACCTTC.

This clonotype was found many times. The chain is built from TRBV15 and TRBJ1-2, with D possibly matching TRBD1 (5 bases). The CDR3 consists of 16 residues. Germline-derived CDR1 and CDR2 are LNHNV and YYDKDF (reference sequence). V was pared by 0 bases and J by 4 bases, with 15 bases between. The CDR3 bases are TGTGCCACCAGCAGAGATCAGGGAAGCAACATCTATGGCTACACCTTC. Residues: CATSRDQGSNIYGYTF.

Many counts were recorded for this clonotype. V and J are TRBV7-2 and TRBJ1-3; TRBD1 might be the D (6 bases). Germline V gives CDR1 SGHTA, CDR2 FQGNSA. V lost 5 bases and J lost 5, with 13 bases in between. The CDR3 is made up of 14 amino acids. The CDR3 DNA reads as TGTGCCAGCAGCCCCCGGACAGTTCGAAACACCATATATTTT. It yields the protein CASSPRTVRNTIYF.

The CDR3 region is CASNQGSQETQYF. The CDR3 region has the DNA TGTGCCAGCAATCAGGGGAGTCAAGAGACCCAGTACTTC. The V call is TRBV2, the J call TRBJ2-5, with D possibly being TRBD1 (6 bases). The V gene lost 7 bases and the J gene lost 2 bases, with 11 bases spanning the gap. CDR1 SNHLY and CDR2 FYNNEI come from the germline V gene. The CDR3 sequence is 13 residues long.